This T cell receptor (beta chain) was retrieved from a study of cytomegalovirus exposure and HLA in healthy donors. Study-wide points: In vitro experiments confirmed that three CMV-associated chains were specific for CMV antigens. The authors excluded some V segments, including TRBV6-2 and TRBV6-3, as indistinguishable. TCR beta V- and J-gene trimming, according to a later analysis, was linked to a missense DCLRE1C variant.

About this clone itself: Its antigen is as yet unknown.

Germline loops: CDR1 GTSNPN, CDR2 SVGIG (reference sequence). V was clipped by 3 bases and J by 3 bases, with 14 bases between them. CDR3 length equals 14 residues. It was with 60 Vbeta and 13 Jbeta primers that the PCR ran. This table comes from immunoSEQ multiplex PCR, and its TCRdb copy is limited to in-frame clones, with some not included. Listed are 40,000 to 60,000 clones; about 2.5% falls within the top ten. The chain couples TRBV30 to TRBJ2-5; TRBD1 might be the D (5 bases). This TCR came from a female donor in good health and CMV-seronegative. The specimen was PBMCs. CDR3 residues: CAWSSISGKETQYF. The DNA of the CDR3 is TGTGCCTGGAGCTCGATCTCAGGGAAAGAGACCCAGTACTTC. Together with reference TRBV30 and TRBJ2-5, the CDR3 gives the full variable domain: SQTIHQWPATLVQPVGSPLSLECTVEGTSNPNLYWYRQAAGRGLQLLFYSVGIGQISSEVPQNLSASRPQDRQFILSSKKLLLSDSGFYLCAWSSISGKETQYFGPGTRLLVL.